This entry lists 18 T cell receptor beta chains sequenced from one sample in a study of cytomegalovirus exposure and HLA in healthy donors. Primers for the PCR totalled 60 Vbeta and 13 Jbeta. The method was immunoSEQ multiplex PCR; TCRdb's version includes in-frame clones alone and lacks a portion of them. Of fewer than 150,000 clones detected, approximately 79% appear once; the ten largest clones hold 1.2%. Source material: PBMCs. The receptors stem from a female donor in good health and CMV-seronegative.

As concerns this clone: At one of its ends the junction is not consistent with the germline gene, which may arise from a read error. The chain recombines TRBV28 with TRBJ2-7, with D possibly TRBD1 on 5 matching bases. The CDR3 runs 13 residues. Germline lookup yields CDR1 MDHEN and CDR2 SYDVKM. The CDR3 nucleotides are TGTGCCAGCAGGACAAAGGTTGACAGAGCTCCCGTCTTC. Translation: CASRTKVDRAPVF.

The chain carries TRBV15 and TRBJ2-2, with 7 bases fitting TRBD1. This CDR3 is 15 amino acids long. Germline-derived CDR1 and CDR2 are LNHNV and YYDKDF (reference sequence). V lost 5 bases and J lost 11; bases outside the gene matches: 14. DNA for the CDR3: TGTGCCACCAGCGCCCGTTTACCGGGACAGCGTGAGCTGTTTTTT. Residues: CATSARLPGQRELFF.

The chain is built from TRBV5-1 and TRBJ1-4; D might be TRBD1 (6 bases). The germline CDR1 and CDR2 sequences are SGHRS and YFSETQ. Trimming took 5 bases from V and 0 from J, leaving 11 bases between them. The CDR3 contains 15 residues. CDR3 nucleotides: TGCGCCAGCAGTTACAGGGATGCAACTAATGAAAAACTGTTTTTT. Amino acids: CASSYRDATNEKLFF.

The sample holds a few counts of this clone. The chain employs TRBV13 and TRBJ2-5; no definite D call. The CDR3 extends over 15 amino acids. Trimming took 1 base from V and 4 from J, leaving 13 bases between them. In germline, CDR1 is PRHDT, CDR2 FYEKMQ (reference sequence). CDR3: CASSLAPGRAETQYF. The CDR3 DNA reads as TGTGCCAGCAGCTTAGCCCCGGGTCGCGCAGAGACCCAGTACTTC.

The chain couples TRBV5-8 to TRBJ1-5; tentatively, D is TRBD1 (5 bases). This CDR3 has 16 residues. V lost 4 bases and J 11 bases, leaving 25 bases between the germline ends. Looked up from germline, CDR1 is SGHTS and CDR2 is YDEGEE. The CDR3 region is CASSHLGAGFVMAQHF. In DNA form, the CDR3 reads TGTGCCAGCAGCCACCTTGGGGCAGGGTTTGTAATGGCCCAGCATTTT.

Remarks on this clone: Other DNA sequences in the same sample also yield this CDR3. The chain links TRBV5-1 to TRBJ2-3; 9 bases are a match to TRBD1. This CDR3 comprises 15 residues. V was pared by 2 bases and J by 0 bases, with 1 base of the junction left unmatched. Germline V CDR1 and CDR2: SGHRS, YFSETQ. The CDR3 DNA is TGCGCCAGCAGCTTACAGGGGGCGAGCACAGATACGCAGTATTTT. Amino acid sequence: CASSLQGASTDTQYF.

This clone was counted between two and nine times. This chain links TRBV27 with TRBJ2-7; 7 bases are a match to TRBD1. J gave up 2 bases and V 5 bases, and 9 bases lay outside the gene matches. The CDR3 covers 15 residues. Germline CDR1 reads MNHEY; CDR2 reads SMNVEV (reference sequence). CDR3 in amino acids: CASSPGGFATYEQYF. DNA of the CDR3: TGTGCCAGCAGTCCAGGGGGATTCGCTACCTACGAGCAGTACTTC.

V gene TRBV2 combines with J gene TRBJ1-5; D may be TRBD1 (6 bases). The V gene's germline CDR1 is SNHLY and CDR2 FYNNEI. The ends were cut back, 7 bases at V and 2 bases at J, with 12 bases in the middle. The CDR3 has 14 amino acids. The CDR3 sequence is CASTVDRGNQPQHF. DNA for the CDR3: TGTGCCAGCACGGTGGACAGAGGCAATCAGCCCCAGCATTTT.

The rearrangement joins TRBV27 to TRBJ1-1; 8 positions match TRBD1. CDR1 and CDR2 from the germline V gene are MNHEY and SMNVEV (reference sequence). This CDR3 comprises 15 residues. V lost 3 bases and J lost 2; bases outside the gene matches: 5. CDR3 coding DNA: TGTGCCAGCAGTTTTACGGGACAGGTAAACACTGAAGCTTTCTTT. As protein: CASSFTGQVNTEAFF.

In its sample, this clone was seen a few times. This chain links TRBV10-3 with TRBJ2-1; 9 positions match TRBD2. This CDR3 has 16 amino acids. J lost 4 bases, V lost 3 bases, and 7 bases had no gene match. Germline V gene data show CDR1 as ENHRY and CDR2 as SYGVKD. CDR3 in amino acids: CAISEPASGAYNEQFF. The DNA for the CDR3 is TGTGCCATCAGTGAACCCGCTAGCGGGGCGTACAATGAGCAGTTCTTC.

The count of this clone is one. The chain combines TRBV5-6 with TRBJ2-1; 8 nucleotides match TRBD1. This CDR3 is built from 15 residues. Germline V gene data show CDR1 as SGHDT and CDR2 as YYEEEE. J lost 5 bases, V lost 5 bases, and 9 bases had no gene match. CDR3: CASSRQGASDNEQFF. The DNA for the CDR3 is TGTGCCAGCAGTCGTCAGGGGGCGTCGGACAATGAGCAGTTCTTC.

V gene TRBV7-9 combines with J gene TRBJ2-5; 10 bases are shared with TRBD1. Germline lookup yields CDR1 SEHNR and CDR2 FQNEAQ (reference sequence). V lost 5 bases to trimming and J lost 5 bases; unmatched junction nucleotides: 8. The CDR3 is 15 residues long. CDR3 protein: CASSHRDRGRETQYF. The CDR3 DNA sequence: TGTGCCAGCAGCCACCGGGACAGGGGCAGGGAGACCCAGTACTTC.

The genes are TRBV5-1 and TRBJ2-3; 14 nucleotides match TRBD2. V shed 4 bases, J shed 4 bases, and the junction held 8 bases outside the gene matches. The CDR3 runs to 17 residues. Per germline, CDR1 SGHRS and CDR2 YFSETQ. CDR3 DNA sequence: TGCGCCAGCAGCCCTCCGGGACTAGCGGGAGCCCCAGATACGCAGTATTTT. Translation: CASSPPGLAGAPDTQYF.

The V and J genes are TRBV30 and TRBJ1-1; D is unclear. With 0 bases removed from V and 2 bases from J, the gap between germline ends came to 7 bases. The germline CDR1 and CDR2 sequences are GTSNPN and SVGIG (reference sequence). The CDR3 loop spans 13 amino acids. Here the CDR3 reads CAWSVETNTEAFF. CDR3 sequence (DNA): TGTGCCTGGAGTGTAGAGACTAACACTGAAGCTTTCTTT.

V usage is TRBV25-1 and J usage is TRBJ1-2, with D unresolved. The germline V gene has CDR1 MGHDK and CDR2 SYGVNS. Between the trimmed V and J ends, which lost 0 bases and 6 bases, there was a span of 11 bases. The length of the CDR3 is 14 residues. CDR3 in amino acids: CASSEYTRVNGYTF. CDR3 bases: TGTGCCAGCAGTGAATATACGAGGGTTAATGGCTACACCTTC.

This chain uses TRBV27 with TRBJ2-3; 11 nucleotides match TRBD2. The CDR3 is 16 amino acids. Trimming cost V 6 bases and J 3 bases; bases outside gene matches: 8. Germline V CDR1 and CDR2: MNHEY, SMNVEV (reference sequence). This CDR3 is CASRNSGRGFTDTQYF. The CDR3 coding sequence is TGTGCCAGCAGGAATAGCGGGAGGGGATTTACAGATACGCAGTATTTT.

The rearrangement uses TRBV19 and TRBJ2-3; D is possibly TRBD1 (6 bases). The V gene's germline CDR1 is LNHDA and CDR2 SQIVND (reference sequence). The CDR3 extends over 16 amino acids. With 5 bases removed from V and 3 bases from J, the gap between germline ends came to 18 bases. CDR3 sequence (DNA): TGTGCCAGTAGTCTTTCCAGGGGCTTTGGGACAGATACGCAGTATTTT. The encoded protein is CASSLSRGFGTDTQYF.

This chain joins TRBV28 and TRBJ2-7; 9 bases match TRBD1. Germline V gene lookup returns CDR1 MDHEN and CDR2 SYDVKM. CDR3 length equals 15 residues. J gave up 7 bases and V 4 bases, and 11 bases lay outside the gene matches. The CDR3 spells CASSSVRDRAEEQYF. CDR3 in DNA: TGTGCCAGCAGTTCGGTTAGGGACAGGGCGGAGGAGCAGTACTTC.